Below, 2 T cell receptor beta chains from the same sample are listed, as sequenced in a study of tumor-infiltrating lymphocytes in primary liver carcinoma. Constant-region priming of about 500 ng total RNA yielded TCR beta cDNA. Construction of TCR beta libraries relied on three successive nested multiplex PCR rounds employing slightly modified ARM-PCR. The study ran its first two PCR rounds for about 11 cycles each, using TRBV1-TRBV30 forward primers and a C-beta reverse primer. Using its own MiXCR run on the multiplex PCR reads, TCRdb lists one record per CDR3 protein. The sample includes a few hundred thousand distinct CDR3 sequences, more than 55% seen only once; the top ten take more than 15%. Germline DNA was also extracted, and blood RNA derived from unsorted whole blood. The sequenced sample consisted of peripheral blood. These receptors all come from a woman in her 30s with primary liver carcinoma and hepatitis B virus infection.

The V and J genes are TRBV6-6 and TRBJ1-2; the D is unclear. CDR3 length: 15 amino acids. Germline V gene data show CDR1 as MNHNY and CDR2 as SVGAGI (reference sequence). Trimming took 0 bases from V and 4 from J, leaving 12 bases between them. CDR3 sequence reads: CASSYSMAGSYGYTF. The CDR3 coding sequence is TGTGCCAGCAGTTACTCGATGGCGGGCTCCTATGGCTACACCTTC.

The rearrangement links TRBV4-2 to TRBJ2-1; 10 nucleotides line up with TRBD1. Germline lookup yields CDR1 LGHNA and CDR2 YNFKEQ. The CDR3 sequence is 15 residues long. After removal of 5 bases from V and 7 bases from J, the junction contained 8 bases not matched to a gene. For the CDR3, the DNA is TGTGCCAGCAGCTTCACCGGGACAGGGGATAATGAGCAGTTCTTC. Protein product: CASSFTGTGDNEQFF.